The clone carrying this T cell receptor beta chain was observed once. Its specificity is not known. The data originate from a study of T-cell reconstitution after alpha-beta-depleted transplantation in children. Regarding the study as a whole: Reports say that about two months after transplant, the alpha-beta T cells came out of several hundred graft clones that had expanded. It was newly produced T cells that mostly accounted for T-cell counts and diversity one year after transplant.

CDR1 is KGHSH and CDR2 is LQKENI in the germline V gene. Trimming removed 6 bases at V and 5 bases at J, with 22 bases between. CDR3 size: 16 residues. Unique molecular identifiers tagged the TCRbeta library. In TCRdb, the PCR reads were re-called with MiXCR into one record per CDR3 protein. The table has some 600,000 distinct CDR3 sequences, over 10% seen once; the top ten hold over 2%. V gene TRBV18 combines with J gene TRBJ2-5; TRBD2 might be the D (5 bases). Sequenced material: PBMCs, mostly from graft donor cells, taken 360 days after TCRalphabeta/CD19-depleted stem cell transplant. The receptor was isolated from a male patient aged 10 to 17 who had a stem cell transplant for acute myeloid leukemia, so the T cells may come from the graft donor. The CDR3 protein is CASSRGLASNRETQYF. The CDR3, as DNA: TGTGCCAGCTCCCGAGGACTGGCTTCAAATCGGGAGACCCAGTACTTC.